One T cell receptor beta chain is described in this entry. This entry belongs to a study of blood T cell repertoires in COVID-19. Study information: Acute-phase and convalescent COVID-19 samples originated in the United States, Italy and Spain. PBMCs, B-cell-depleted T cells, or T cells were the source of the cDNA or gDNA that made up the material.

Germline assignment: CDR1 SNHLY and CDR2 FYNNEI. The CDR3 has 13 amino acids. The germline V and J ends were trimmed by 4 bases and 4 bases, with 9 bases remaining between them. Original processing notes: Estimation of nucleated cell counts relied on the amplification of reference gene primers. Measured with immunoSEQ multiplex PCR; TCRdb has only the in-frame clones, and not every one. That table is the source of V, J and clone size, and D and trimming were worked out from the DNA. This table holds 200,000 to 250,000 clones, roughly 84% found once. This receptor was identified in a man in his thirties or forties with active or convalescent COVID-19. The V and J genes are TRBV2 and TRBJ2-3; D is unresolved. The source material was peripheral blood. This CDR3 is CASSALFADTQYF. For the CDR3, the DNA is TGTGCCAGCAGTGCGCTATTTGCAGATACGCAGTATTTT.